The 2 T cell receptor beta chains presented below share a single source sample, sequenced in a study of radiotherapy plus CTLA-4 blockade in lung cancer (dated by TCRdb to 2016 to 2019). The protocol used for the library was the immunoSEQ multiplex PCR assay. The immuneACCESS repertoire file appears here via TCRdb, limited to in-frame rearrangements. These files lack a portion of the clones; in checked studies, under half of the deficit traces to unresolved V genes, and the cause of the others is not known. The sample table shows some 94,000 clones, and roughly 80% are seen once. Under 30% of the sample comes from the top ten. The material was peripheral blood, obtained from a patient treated with radiotherapy plus ipilimumab. The source is a human donor with non-small cell lung cancer that progressed on radiotherapy plus ipilimumab.

The chain joins TRBV5-6 to TRBJ2-1; D is unclear. The CDR3 totals 13 residues. The V and J ends lost 4 bases and 10 bases respectively, with 15 bases between them. Germline CDR1 is SGHDT and CDR2 is YYEEEE. CDR3 in DNA: TGTGCCAGCAGCACAAAACCTCTCGGGGAGCAGTTCTTC. It translates to CASSTKPLGEQFF.

This clone showed up just a few times. This sequence joins TRBV4-1 and TRBJ2-5, with D possibly called TRBD1 or TRBD2 (7 bases each). V lost 4 bases and J lost 5, with 11 bases in between. The germline V gene has CDR1 MGHRA and CDR2 YSYEKL. CDR3 length: 13 residues. The CDR3 nucleotides read TGCGCCAGCAGCCGGGGAGGGGGCGAGACCCAGTACTTC. It specifies CASSRGGGETQYF.